The 26 T cell receptor beta chains presented below share a single source sample, sequenced in a study of early T cells in non-severe SARS-CoV-2 infection. TCRdb recomputed calls from the 5' RACE reads with MiXCR, one row per CDR3 protein. Altogether roughly 34,000 distinct CDR3 sequences are present, about 6.8% being singletons, with the ten largest covering about 25%. Source: whole blood, taken at baseline. Receptors were obtained from an adult who was a healthcare worker with PCR-confirmed SARS-CoV-2 infection or an uninfected control (not recorded which).

The chain uses TRBV29-1 and TRBJ1-1; 12 bases map to TRBD1. The CDR3 is 18 amino acids. CDR1 is SQVTM, CDR2 ANQGSEA, per germline. The ends lost 6 bases at V and 2 bases at J; junction bases unmatched: 16. CDR3 region: CSVTFLPGQGARNTEAFF. CDR3 DNA: TGCAGCGTGACGTTCCTCCCGGGACAGGGGGCTCGTAACACTGAAGCTTTCTTT.

The J gene is TRBJ2-1, the V gene TRBV19; D possibly corresponds to TRBD1 (5 bases). V gave up 5 bases and J gave up 3 bases, with 11 bases separating them. The length of the CDR3 is 14 residues. The germline V gene has CDR1 LNHDA and CDR2 SQIVND (reference sequence). This CDR3 is CASSVTGFYNEQFF. The CDR3 DNA reads as TGTGCCAGTAGTGTCACAGGCTTCTACAATGAGCAGTTCTTC.

This clonotype was seen ten or more times. The chain employs TRBV7-2 and TRBJ1-1; 7 bases align to TRBD1. This CDR3 contains 15 residues. Germline V gene data show CDR1 as SGHTA and CDR2 as FQGNSA. V lost 5 bases and J lost 7; bases outside the gene matches: 13. The CDR3 nucleotides read TGTGCCAGCAGCACACAACAGGGGAAAGTGAATGAAGCTTTCTTT. As protein: CASSTQQGKVNEAFF.

This clonotype was seen repeatedly, ten times or more. The chain has TRBV7-9 and TRBJ1-5, with TRBD1 as a possible D gene (5 bases). In germline, CDR1 is SEHNR, CDR2 FQNEAQ (reference sequence). Trimming removed 3 bases at V and 7 bases at J, with 7 bases between. The CDR3 runs 12 residues. The CDR3: CASSLGVQPQHF. The CDR3 DNA reads as TGTGCCAGCAGCTTGGGGGTGCAGCCCCAGCATTTT.

This clonotype appeared a few times. The rearrangement joins TRBV18 to TRBJ2-3; D not resolved. Per germline, CDR1 KGHSH and CDR2 LQKENI. V was pared by 6 bases and J by 1 base, with 5 bases between. This CDR3 contains 12 residues. The CDR3: CASSLRTDTQYF. The CDR3 bases are TGTGCCAGCTCCCTCCGCACAGATACGCAGTATTTT.

This chain uses TRBV20-1 with TRBJ1-6; D unresolved. The germline V gene encodes CDR1 DFQATT and CDR2 SNEGSKA (reference sequence). CDR3 length: 11 residues. Between the trimmed V and J ends, which lost 3 bases and 7 bases, there was a span of 4 bases. This CDR3 is CSARPNSPLHF. The CDR3 nucleotides are TGCAGTGCTAGGCCCAATTCACCCCTCCACTTT.

This clonotype was seen only a few times. The J gene is TRBJ2-1, the V gene TRBV15; no definite D call. CDR1 is LNHNV, CDR2 YYDKDF, per germline (reference sequence). The CDR3 runs to 13 residues. Trimming removed 5 bases from V and 3 bases from J, with 8 bases in between. The CDR3 sequence is CATSPDHYNEQFF. The CDR3 DNA sequence: TGTGCCACCAGCCCGGACCACTACAATGAGCAGTTCTTC. Full variable domain (remainder filled in from reference TRBV15 and TRBJ2-1): DAMVIQNPRYQVTQFGKPVTLSCSQTLNHNVMYWYQQKSSQAPKLLFHYYDKDFNNEADTPDNFQSRRPNTSFCFLDIRSPGLGDTAMYLCATSPDHYNEQFFGPGTRLTVL.

The rearrangement links TRBV5-1 to TRBJ1-4; D may be TRBD1 (5 bases). Deletions cut 0 bases from V and 2 bases from J, with 8 bases between. Germline assignment: CDR1 SGHRS and CDR2 YFSETQ. The CDR3 extends over 15 amino acids. The CDR3 region has the DNA TGCGCCAGCAGCTTGGAGGGGTGGACTAATGAAAAACTGTTTTTT. It is translated as CASSLEGWTNEKLFF.

This clonotype was counted many times. The J gene is TRBJ2-3, the V gene TRBV7-9; 7 bases are shared with TRBD2. The CDR3 runs 18 residues. V was pared by 2 bases and J by 5 bases, with 16 bases of the junction left unmatched. Per the germline V gene, CDR1 is SEHNR and CDR2 is FQNEAQ (reference sequence). The CDR3 protein is CASSLMGLTAGVGDTQYF. The CDR3 nucleotides are TGTGCCAGCAGCTTAATGGGACTCACGGCGGGAGTGGGAGATACGCAGTATTTT.

This clonotype was counted ten times or more. This chain links TRBV7-2 with TRBJ1-5; a possible D gene is TRBD1 (5 bases). The CDR3 contains 12 residues. Looked up from germline, CDR1 is SGHTA and CDR2 is FQGNSA. V dropped 3 bases and J dropped 7 bases, with 7 bases sitting between them. CDR3 in amino acids: CASSFEGQPQHF. Written as DNA, the CDR3 is TGTGCCAGCAGCTTTGAGGGGCAGCCCCAGCATTTT. Based on the CDR3 plus reference TRBV7-2 and TRBJ1-5, the full variable domain is GAGVSQSPSNKVTEKGKDVELRCDPISGHTALYWYRQSLGQGLEFLIYFQGNSAPDKSGLPSDRFSAERTGGSVSTLTIQRTQQEDSAVYLCASSFEGQPQHFGDGTRLSIL.

This clonotype occurred a few times. This chain connects TRBV10-1 to TRBJ1-1, with a weak D call TRBD1 (5 bases). There are 14 residues in the CDR3. Trimming pared 5 bases from V and 1 base from J, leaving 11 bases between. Germline values: CDR1 WNHNN, CDR2 SYGVQD (reference sequence). DNA for the CDR3: TGCGCCAGCAGTTCCAAAGGGGAGAACACTGAAGCTTTCTTT. It specifies CASSSKGENTEAFF.

V usage is TRBV7-2 and J usage is TRBJ2-3; D is unresolved. Germline assignment: CDR1 SGHTA and CDR2 FQGNSA. V lost 6 bases and J lost 7, with 20 bases in between. The CDR3 covers 15 residues. CDR3 in amino acids: CASSPDGIIVYTQYF. In nucleotides, the CDR3 is TGTGCCAGCAGTCCAGATGGGATTATCGTGTATACGCAGTATTTT.

The CDR3 DNA sequence: TGTGCCAGCAGTTTTTTGGGATTGGGACAGCCCCAGCATTTT. Its translation: CASSFLGLGQPQHF. This sequence joins TRBV12-3 or TRBV12-4 and TRBJ1-5; no clear D. Trimming left V 3 bases short and J 7 bases short, with 13 bases between. The CDR3 sequence is 14 residues long.

This clonotype was counted many times. Here the CDR3 DNA reads TGTGCCAGCAGCTTCCCGAGACTAGCGGGAGTCGGCAATGAGCAGTTCTTC. Encoded protein: CASSFPRLAGVGNEQFF. The chain has TRBV7-6 and TRBJ2-1; 12 bases agree with TRBD2. Per the germline V gene, CDR1 is SGHVS and CDR2 is FNYEAQ. With 3 bases clipped from V and 6 bases from J, the junction kept 9 bases outside the gene matches. This CDR3 spans 17 amino acids.

Only one count was recorded for this clonotype. Being one base from a much bigger clone, this may be a read error. V usage is TRBV3-1 and J usage is TRBJ1-6; TRBD1 might be the D (5 bases). V shed 8 bases and J shed 7 bases, with 9 bases lying between them. From germline, CDR1 is LGHDT and CDR2 YNNKEL (reference sequence). The CDR3 is 12 amino acids. The CDR3 DNA reads as TGTGCCAGCGGCGGGGGAAATTCACCCCTCCACTTT. This translates into CASGGGNSPLHF. The whole variable domain, remainder taken from reference TRBV3-1 and TRBJ1-6, is DTAVSQTPKYLVTQMGNDKSIKCEQNLGHDTMYWYKQDSKKFLKIMFSYNNKELIINETVPNRFSPKSPDKAHLNLHINSLELGDSAVYFCASGGGNSPLHFGNGTRLTVT.

This clonotype was recorded at least ten times. The chain uses TRBV11-2 and TRBJ2-7; 11 bases are shared with TRBD1. This CDR3 is built from 18 residues. V lost 4 bases to trimming and J lost 1 base; unmatched junction nucleotides: 12. Germline-derived CDR1 and CDR2 are SGHAT and FQNNGV. CDR3 amino acids: CASSSIWTGGRVSYEQYF. DNA for the CDR3: TGTGCCAGCAGCTCAATATGGACAGGGGGCCGAGTATCCTACGAGCAGTACTTC.

This sequence joins TRBV12-3 or TRBV12-4 and TRBJ1-5; 9 bases are shared with TRBD1. This CDR3 region has 14 residues. Trimming cost V 6 bases and J 6 bases; bases outside gene matches: 6. The CDR3 region has the DNA TGTGCCAGCAGCTCGGGACAGGGAGGTCAGCCCCAGCATTTT. Its protein product is CASSSGQGGQPQHF.

A note on this clonotype: It is likely a read error, because the conserved phenylalanine at the end of the CDR3 is missing. The rearrangement uses TRBV30 and TRBJ1-1; D unresolved. The CDR3 is 11 amino acids. The germline V gene has CDR1 GTSNPN and CDR2 SVGIG (reference sequence). V shed 4 bases and J shed 3 bases, with 6 bases lying between them. As DNA, the CDR3 is TGTGCCTGGACGAGGGACACTGAAGCTTTCCTT. This sequence encodes CAWTRDTEAFL.

A few counts support this clonotype. The genes are TRBV6-1 and TRBJ1-1; D gene unclear. Trimming took 2 bases from V and 11 from J, leaving 9 bases between them. CDR3 length equals 11 residues. Germline V CDR1 and CDR2: MNHNS, SASEGT. Written as DNA, the CDR3 is TGTGCCAGCAGTGAACATGCCTACGCTTTCTTT. Protein sequence: CASSEHAYAFF.

This clonotype occurred many times. CDR3 sequence (DNA): TGTGCCAGCAGCTTAGCATTCGGGTCGGGGCCCCAGCATTTT. This sequence encodes CASSLAFGSGPQHF. V and J are TRBV7-6 and TRBJ1-5; D remains unclear. Per germline, CDR1 SGHVS and CDR2 FNYEAQ. The CDR3 extends over 14 amino acids. The V end lost 0 bases, the J end lost 9 bases, and 12 bases lay between the germline ends.

The chain combines TRBV4-2 with TRBJ2-1; D is uncertain. This CDR3 has 13 residues. The germline gives CDR1 LGHNA, CDR2 YNFKEQ. The ends were cut back, 4 bases at V and 2 bases at J, with 6 bases in the middle. CDR3 residues: CASSRETYNEQFF. Written as DNA, the CDR3 is TGTGCCAGCAGCCGCGAGACCTACAATGAGCAGTTCTTC.

This clonotype was seen only a few times. The chain combines TRBV7-9 with TRBJ1-2; D perhaps matches TRBD1 (5 bases). V was trimmed by 4 bases and J by 5 bases, leaving 11 bases between them. The CDR3 runs to 13 residues. Germline V gene sequence: CDR1 SEHNR, CDR2 FQNEAQ (reference sequence). The CDR3 coding sequence is TGTGCCAGCAGCTGGGACGGAAAATATGGCTACACCTTC. It codes for CASSWDGKYGYTF.

V is TRBV6-2 or TRBV6-3 and J is TRBJ2-1, with D unresolved. This CDR3 region has 15 residues. V was cut by 2 bases and J by 3 bases, with 11 bases left in between. Germline V gene lookup returns CDR1 MNHEY and CDR2 SVGEGT. CDR3 coding DNA: TGTGCCAGCAGTTACACGGATTCGGGCTACAATGAGCAGTTCTTC. Its protein is CASSYTDSGYNEQFF.

This clonotype showed up just a few times. This rearrangement joins TRBV7-9 to TRBJ1-1; D is perhaps TRBD1 (5 bases). The V gene lost 1 base and the J gene lost 0 bases, with 15 bases spanning the gap. This CDR3 is 17 amino acids long. The germline V gene has CDR1 SEHNR and CDR2 FQNEAQ (reference sequence). The CDR3 here is CASSLGVGGTMNTEAFF. The CDR3 nucleotides read TGTGCCAGCAGCTTAGGGGTCGGGGGTACAATGAACACTGAAGCTTTCTTT.

This chain uses TRBV29-1 with TRBJ2-5, with TRBD2 identical over 9 bases. Germline lookup yields CDR1 SQVTM and CDR2 ANQGSEA. The CDR3 contains 17 residues. V was clipped by 7 bases and J by 2 bases; unmatched bases: 17. The CDR3 sequence is CSARNPIGAGGQETQYF. In nucleotides, the CDR3 is TGCAGCGCTCGAAATCCGATAGGGGCGGGAGGGCAAGAGACCCAGTACTTC. Full variable domain (remainder filled in from reference TRBV29-1 and TRBJ2-5): SAVISQKPSRDICQRGTSLTIQCQVDSQVTMMFWYRQQPGQSLTLIATANQGSEATYESGFVIDKFPISRPNLTFSTLTVSNMSPEDSSIYLCSARNPIGAGGQETQYFGPGTRLLVL.

In this sample, this clonotype turned up many times. The chain uses TRBV7-2 and TRBJ1-1, with no clear D. CDR3 length: 14 amino acids. CDR1 and CDR2 (germline): SGHTA, FQGNSA. V gave up 2 bases and J gave up 6 bases, with 13 bases separating them. The CDR3 loop is CASSLSSWVPEAFF. The DNA of the CDR3 is TGTGCCAGCAGCTTAAGCAGTTGGGTCCCTGAAGCTTTCTTT.